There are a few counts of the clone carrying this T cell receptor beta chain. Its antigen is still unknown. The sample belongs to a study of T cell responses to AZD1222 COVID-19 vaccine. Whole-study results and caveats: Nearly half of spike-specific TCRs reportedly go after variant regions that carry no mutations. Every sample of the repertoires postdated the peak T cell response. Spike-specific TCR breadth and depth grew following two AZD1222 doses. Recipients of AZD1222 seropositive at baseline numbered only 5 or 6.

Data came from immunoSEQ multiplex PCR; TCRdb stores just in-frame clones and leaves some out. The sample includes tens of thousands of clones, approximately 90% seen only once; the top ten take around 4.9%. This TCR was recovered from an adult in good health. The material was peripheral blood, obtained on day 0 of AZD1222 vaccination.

The chain's CDR3 is CATLDRTNTEAFF. CDR3 bases: TGTGCCACCCTAGACAGGACGAACACTGAAGCTTTCTTT. This chain connects TRBV6-5 to TRBJ1-1, with a weak D call TRBD1 (6 bases). This CDR3 contains 13 residues. CDR1 and CDR2 (germline): MNHEY, SVGAGI. V lost 10 bases and J 1 base, leaving 13 bases between the germline ends.